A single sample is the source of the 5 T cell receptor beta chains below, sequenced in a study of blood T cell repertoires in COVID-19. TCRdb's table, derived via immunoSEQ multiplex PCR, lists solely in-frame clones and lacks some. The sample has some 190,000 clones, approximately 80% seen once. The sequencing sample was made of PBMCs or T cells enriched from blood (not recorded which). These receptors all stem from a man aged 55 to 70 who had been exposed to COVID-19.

The CDR3 DNA follows: TGTGCCACCAGCAGAGATCCGACACCTTCCCAGGAGCAGTTCTTC. It translates to CATSRDPTPSQEQFF. The chain couples TRBV15 to TRBJ2-1, with D unclear. The germline V gene encodes CDR1 LNHNV and CDR2 YYDKDF (reference sequence). The CDR3 covers 15 residues. Between the trimmed V and J ends, which lost 0 bases and 10 bases, there was a span of 16 bases. Complete variable domain (other parts from reference TRBV15 and TRBJ2-1): DAMVIQNPRYQVTQFGKPVTLSCSQTLNHNVMYWYQQKSSQAPKLLFHYYDKDFNNEADTPDNFQSRRPNTSFCFLDIRSPGLGDTAMYLCATSRDPTPSQEQFFGPGTRLTVL.

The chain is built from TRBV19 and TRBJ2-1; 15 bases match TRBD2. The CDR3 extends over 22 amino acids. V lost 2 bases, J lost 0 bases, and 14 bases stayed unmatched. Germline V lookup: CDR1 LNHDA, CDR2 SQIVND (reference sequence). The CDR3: CASSIKGRTGTSGRSSYNEQFF. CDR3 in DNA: TGTGCCAGTAGTATAAAGGGGCGCACCGGGACTAGCGGGAGGAGCTCCTACAATGAGCAGTTCTTC. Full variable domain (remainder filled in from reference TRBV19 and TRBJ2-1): DGGITQSPKYLFRKEGQNVTLSCEQNLNHDAMYWYRQDPGQGLRLIYYSQIVNDFQKGDIAEGYSVSREKKESFPLTVTSAQKNPTAFYLCASSIKGRTGTSGRSSYNEQFFGPGTRLTVL.

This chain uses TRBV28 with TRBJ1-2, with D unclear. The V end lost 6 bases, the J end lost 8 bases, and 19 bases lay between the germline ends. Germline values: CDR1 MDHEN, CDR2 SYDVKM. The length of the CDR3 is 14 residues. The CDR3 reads CASRRPGIAGGYTF. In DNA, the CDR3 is TGTGCCAGCAGACGTCCCGGGATCGCGGGGGGCTACACCTTC.

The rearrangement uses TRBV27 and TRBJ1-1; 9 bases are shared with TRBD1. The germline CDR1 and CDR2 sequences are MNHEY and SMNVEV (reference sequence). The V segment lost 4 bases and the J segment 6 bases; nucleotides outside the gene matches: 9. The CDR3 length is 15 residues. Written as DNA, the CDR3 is TGTGCCAGCAGTTCCGTCCGGGACAGGGAACCTGAAGCTTTCTTT. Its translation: CASSSVRDREPEAFF.

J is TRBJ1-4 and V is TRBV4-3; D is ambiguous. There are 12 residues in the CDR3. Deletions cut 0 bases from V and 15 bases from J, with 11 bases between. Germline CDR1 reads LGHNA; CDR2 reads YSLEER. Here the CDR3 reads CASSQDRLAVFF. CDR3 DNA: TGCGCCAGCAGCCAAGATCGGCTAGCGGTGTTTTTT.